This T cell receptor beta chain appears in the sequencing data of a study of patients and donors after allogeneic stem cell transplantation. MiXCR, run by TCRdb on the RT-PCR reads, gives a single entry per CDR3 protein. The sample has some 87,000 distinct CDR3 sequences; 40% to 60% are singletons. Germline V gives CDR1 MNHEY, CDR2 SVGAGI. The CDR3 extends over 15 amino acids. V shed 2 bases, J shed 5 bases, and the junction held 6 bases outside the gene matches. The sequenced sample was blood, either unsorted or a sorted T cell fraction (not recorded which). The V call is TRBV6-5, the J call TRBJ1-2, with 9 bases aligning to TRBD1. This TCR came from a human donor who was either an allogeneic HSCT recipient or a stem cell or donor lymphocyte infusion donor (not recorded which). It is not recorded whose cells these are; they may come from a transplant donor. The DNA of the CDR3 is TGTGCCAGCAGTTACAGCGGGACAGGGTATTATGGCTACACCTTC. This codes for CASSYSGTGYYGYTF.